The T cell receptor beta chain under discussion was sequenced for a study of HIV-infected patients and healthy controls. TCRdb analysed the 5' RACE reads with MiXCR anew, one entry per CDR3 protein. The sample lists 65,000 to 70,000 distinct CDR3 sequences; roughly a sixth were seen once. This clonotype was seen at least ten times. This CDR3 is 12 amino acids long. The germline V gene has CDR1 SQVTM and CDR2 ANQGSEA. Trimming took off 8 bases at V and 10 bases at J, with 18 bases between the two ends. J is TRBJ2-1 and V is TRBV29-1; the D gene is possibly TRBD1 (6 bases). Sequenced material: CD4+ T cells from blood. This receptor was obtained from a human donor in good health. In DNA form, the CDR3 reads TGCAGCACATCCCCGGGGACAAAAGAGCAGTTCTTC. Its translation: CSTSPGTKEQFF.